The rows below give T cell receptor beta chains drawn from one sample of a study of tumor-infiltrating lymphocytes in localized non-small cell lung cancer. Sequenced by immunoSEQ multiplex PCR; TCRdb stores in-frame clones only, minus some. The sample lists over 8,000 clones, around three quarters occurring once. The sequenced sample consisted of uninvolved lung tissue not adjacent to the tumor. The source is a human donor with non-small cell lung cancer. CDR3s include the opening cysteine and the closing phenylalanine or tryptophan.

CDR3 length	J gene	V gene	CDR3 protein
14	TRBJ1-1	TRBV6-5	CASSHEPRNTEAFF
15	TRBJ2-2	TRBV2	CASRRGTVNTGELFF
13	TRBJ2-1	TRBV30	CAWRPDSYNEQFF
14	TRBJ1-2	TRBV2	CASKSTGGDYGYTF
14	TRBJ2-7	TRBV19	CASSSGRFSYEQYF
13	TRBJ2-5	TRBV9	CASSTGTGETQYF
15	TRBJ2-2	TRBV7-9	CASSRIAVNTGELFF
15	TRBJ2-2	TRBV5-1	CASSSTGGNTGELFF
13	TRBJ2-2	TRBV29-1	CTIRSGNTGELFF
16	TRBJ1-1	TRBV5-4	CASSLESQGANTEAFF
11	TRBJ2-1	TRBV19	CASSNKREQFF
14	TRBJ1-2	TRBV7-8	CASSSRTGEYGYTF
12	TRBJ2-3	TRBV2	CASSLGSDTQYF
16	TRBJ1-4	TRBV19	CASSTRDGLRDEKLFF
14	TRBJ2-5	TRBV7-2	CASSLGQGFETQYF
12	TRBJ2-5	TRBV11-2	CASSLALETQYF
15	TRBJ1-5	TRBV30	CAWSVVGRNNQPQHF
12	TRBJ2-2	TRBV28	CASTLNTGELFF
17	TRBJ2-1	TRBV7-8	CASSRTGLAGAYNEQFF
15	TRBJ1-1	TRBV5-1	CASSLEAAPNTEAFF
15	TRBJ2-1	TRBV29-1	CSVDVAGGGLDEQFF
12	TRBJ2-7	TRBV2	CAGTSGKNGQYF
13	TRBJ1-5	TRBV28	CASSLEAGQPQHF
10	TRBJ1-2	TRBV20-1	CSANTGGYTF
15	TRBJ2-2	TRBV5-8	CASSSIDSYTGELFF
22	TRBJ1-5	TRBV7-8	CASSLRNPPLAGGIASNQPQHF
14	TRBJ2-5	TRBV5-1	CASSLGGTQETQYF
16	TRBJ2-1	TRBV10-3	CAISPGTSGNANEQFF
16	TRBJ1-2	TRBV5-6	CASSFPTGDPNYGYTF
13	TRBJ2-3	TRBV28	CASSLRLRDTQYF
13	TRBJ2-2	TRBV2	CASTAGDTGELFF
15	TRBJ2-1	TRBV7-2	CASSPRKSSYNEQFF
16	TRBJ2-7	TRBV21-1	CASSRLSRFFSYEQYF
14	TRBJ1-1	TRBV5-5	CASSLPDRGRDAFF
15	TRBJ2-2	TRBV9	CASSVTGRAAGELFF
12	TRBJ1-3	TRBV5-6	CASSSGGNTIYF
16	TRBJ1-2	TRBV29-1	CSVELGDRRTNYGYTF
15	TRBJ2-7	TRBV7-8	CASSGPYTDLYEQYF
16	TRBJ2-5	TRBV6-5	CASSYLGGQDWGTQYF
15	TRBJ2-2	TRBV7-8	CASRQGAFGSGELFF
13	TRBJ1-2	TRBV28	CASSLLIGYGYTF
12	TRBJ1-2	TRBV19	CASSQDSYGYTF
15	TRBJ2-7	TRBV19	CASSPGTSGYYEQYF
12	TRBJ2-3	TRBV6-6	CASSPVLDTQYF
16	TRBJ2-1	TRBV5-1	CASSLSLAGSYNEQFF
12	TRBJ2-3	TRBV7-2	CASSSYGDTQYF
17	TRBJ2-7	TRBV15	CATSRGPRGRGAHEQYF
14	TRBJ2-5	TRBV30	CAWSPGPSSATQYF
12	TRBJ2-1	TRBV6-1	CASRAGTDEQFF
15	TRBJ2-7	TRBV5-1	CASSGPGQGTGEQYF
15	TRBJ2-3	TRBV9	CASTWTGGTTDTQYF
17	TRBJ2-4	TRBV5-8	CASSLGRDRVAKNIQYF
14	TRBJ2-7	TRBV13	CASSLNRNTYEQYF
14	TRBJ1-1	TRBV4-1	CASSPQGSWTEAFF
14	TRBJ2-7	TRBV5-1	CASSLATDSPEQYF
14	TRBJ1-5	TRBV29-1	CSVALGQGNQPQHF
15	TRBJ2-1	TRBV29-1	CSVPAPDQGLDEQFF